Below are 14 T cell receptor beta chains sequenced from a single sample in a study of CD8 T cell repertoires and HIV-1 epitope variants. No antigen has been assigned to these receptors. Method: immunoSEQ multiplex PCR; TCRdb's copy keeps in-frame clones and lacks some. The sample yields some 7,300 clones, 63% seen once. The sequenced material came from cultured CD8+ T cells derived from PBMCs. Receptors were obtained from a male donor with HIV.

The gene calls are TRBV28 and TRBJ1-2; D is possibly TRBD1 (6 bases). V lost 3 bases, J lost 3 bases, and 11 bases lay in between. The CDR3 loop spans 14 amino acids. CDR1 is MDHEN, CDR2 SYDVKM, per germline. The CDR3, as DNA: TGTGCCAGCAGTTTCCCGGACAGCCACTATGGCTACACCTTC. Translating gives CASSFPDSHYGYTF.

J is TRBJ1-1 and V is TRBV9; tentative D call: TRBD1 (6 bases). The CDR3 is 17 residues long. CDR1 and CDR2 (germline): SGDLS, YYNGEE. V was cut by 0 bases and J by 5 bases, with 20 bases left in between. CDR3 region: CASSVADIGYRATEAFF. Here the CDR3 DNA reads TGTGCCAGCAGCGTAGCAGATATAGGGTACAGGGCTACTGAAGCTTTCTTT.

As regards this clone: Mismatch with germline at one junction end may stem from a read error. The V call is TRBV6-5, the J call TRBJ2-1, with 8 bases aligning to TRBD2. Germline CDR1 MNHEY, CDR2 SVGAGI. The CDR3 is made up of 14 amino acids. The CDR3 sequence: CASSYGSGGNEQLF. In nucleotides, the CDR3 is TGTGCCAGCAGTTACGGGAGCGGGGGCAATGAGCAGCTCTTC.

The chain employs TRBV27 and TRBJ2-1; 12 bases line up with TRBD2. This CDR3 spans 15 amino acids. CDR1 is MNHEY and CDR2 is SMNVEV in the germline V gene (reference sequence). V lost 6 bases to trimming and J lost 6 bases; unmatched junction nucleotides: 6. In DNA form, the CDR3 reads TGTGCCAGCAGCCTAACTAGCGGGGGGAGCAATGAGCAGTTCTTC. It specifies CASSLTSGGSNEQFF.

This chain connects TRBV7-2 to TRBJ2-7, with TRBD2 matching over 9 bases. Trimming cost V 6 bases and J 7 bases; bases outside gene matches: 10. The V gene's germline CDR1 is SGHTA and CDR2 FQGNSA. This CDR3 comprises 14 residues. For the CDR3, the DNA is TGTGCCAGCAGTGTCACGGGACTAGCACCTGAGCAGTACTTC. Protein product: CASSVTGLAPEQYF.

With regard to this clone: This probably arose from a read error, given a far larger clone one base away. The chain is built from TRBV5-8 and TRBJ1-4; D is undetermined. V shed 4 bases and J shed 0 bases, with 22 bases lying between them. CDR1 and CDR2 (germline): SGHTS, YDEGEE. The CDR3 sequence is 19 residues long. CDR3 residues: CASSQDSTGNIATNEKLFF. CDR3 in DNA: TGTGCCAGCAGCCAAGATTCAACGGGGAACATTGCAACTAATGAAAAACTGTTTTTT.

Within the sample, this clone is medium-sized. The chain employs TRBV27 and TRBJ1-1; D gene uncertain. Germline V gene lookup returns CDR1 MNHEY and CDR2 SMNVEV (reference sequence). The CDR3 runs 13 residues. V was pared by 0 bases and J by 7 bases, with 9 bases between. The CDR3 region is CASSLSSRNEAFF. The DNA for the CDR3 is TGTGCCAGCAGTTTATCGTCCCGGAATGAAGCTTTCTTT.

In its sample, this clone was seen a few times. V is TRBV14 and J is TRBJ2-7, with 8 bases identical to TRBD2. CDR1 is SGHDN, CDR2 FVKESK, per germline. The CDR3 sequence is 17 residues long. Losses at the gene ends were 4 bases for V and 0 bases for J; bases not matched to a gene: 11. The CDR3 nucleotides are TGTGCCAGCAGCCTAGAGACGAGCGGGAGCTCCTCCTACGAGCAGTACTTC. It specifies CASSLETSGSSSYEQYF.

This clone showed up just once. The gene calls are TRBV27 and TRBJ2-7; TRBD1 matches 8 bases. J was trimmed by 4 bases and V by 5 bases; bases with no gene match: 4. CDR3 length: 13 residues. From germline, CDR1 is MNHEY and CDR2 SMNVEV (reference sequence). The CDR3 DNA reads as TGTGCCAGCAGTCAAGGACAGGGTTACGAGCAGTACTTC. Translation: CASSQGQGYEQYF.

This clone was detected only a few times. The J gene is TRBJ1-1, the V gene TRBV6-5, with D perhaps TRBD1 (6 bases). V lost 7 bases, J lost 1 base, and 16 bases lay in between. This CDR3 spans 15 amino acids. Germline CDR1 and CDR2: MNHEY and SVGAGI. The DNA for the CDR3 is TGTGCCAGCATCGAGGGGGGGGCGGCGAACACTGAAGCTTTCTTT. This encodes CASIEGGAANTEAFF.

The genes are TRBV6-5 and TRBJ1-5; tentative D call: TRBD1 (6 bases). Trimming shortened V by 5 bases and J by 0 bases, and 8 bases separated the two germline ends. The CDR3 has 14 amino acids. Germline V gene lookup returns CDR1 MNHEY and CDR2 SVGAGI. The CDR3 reads CASSRRGSNQPQHF. The CDR3 DNA sequence: TGTGCCAGCAGTCGCAGGGGTAGCAATCAGCCCCAGCATTTT.

This clone is medium-sized in the sample. J is TRBJ1-2 and V is TRBV27, with 9 bases aligning to TRBD1. With V trimmed by 6 bases and J by 3 bases, 8 bases remained unmatched. CDR1 and CDR2 from the germline V gene are MNHEY and SMNVEV (reference sequence). The CDR3 sequence is 15 residues long. The CDR3, as DNA: TGTGCCAGCAGGAGTGGACAGGGGCGTGACTATGGCTACACCTTC. This gives the protein CASRSGQGRDYGYTF.

The chain employs TRBV5-1 and TRBJ1-1, with D maybe TRBD1 (6 bases). V lost 1 base, J lost 7 bases, and 14 bases lay in between. Germline CDR1 reads SGHRS; CDR2 reads YFSETQ. This CDR3 region has 14 residues. CDR3 sequence: CASSLNREALEAFF. CDR3 DNA sequence: TGCGCCAGCAGCTTGAACAGGGAGGCCCTTGAAGCTTTCTTT. The full variable domain, with the rest looked up from reference TRBV5-1 and TRBJ1-1, is KAGVTQTPRYLIKTRGQQVTLSCSPISGHRSVSWYQQTPGQGLQFLFEYFSETQRNKGNFPGRFSGRQFSNSRSEMNVSTLELGDSALYLCASSLNREALEAFFGQGTRLTVV.

CDR3 in amino acids: CASRGLALTGELFF. CDR3 in DNA: TGTGCCAGCAGGGGGCTAGCGCTTACCGGGGAGCTGTTTTTT. V is TRBV6-6 and J is TRBJ2-2; tentative D call: TRBD2 (6 bases). Trimming removed 6 bases from V and 5 bases from J, with 13 bases in between. CDR1 is MNHNY and CDR2 is SVGAGI in the germline V gene (reference sequence). The CDR3 runs to 14 residues.